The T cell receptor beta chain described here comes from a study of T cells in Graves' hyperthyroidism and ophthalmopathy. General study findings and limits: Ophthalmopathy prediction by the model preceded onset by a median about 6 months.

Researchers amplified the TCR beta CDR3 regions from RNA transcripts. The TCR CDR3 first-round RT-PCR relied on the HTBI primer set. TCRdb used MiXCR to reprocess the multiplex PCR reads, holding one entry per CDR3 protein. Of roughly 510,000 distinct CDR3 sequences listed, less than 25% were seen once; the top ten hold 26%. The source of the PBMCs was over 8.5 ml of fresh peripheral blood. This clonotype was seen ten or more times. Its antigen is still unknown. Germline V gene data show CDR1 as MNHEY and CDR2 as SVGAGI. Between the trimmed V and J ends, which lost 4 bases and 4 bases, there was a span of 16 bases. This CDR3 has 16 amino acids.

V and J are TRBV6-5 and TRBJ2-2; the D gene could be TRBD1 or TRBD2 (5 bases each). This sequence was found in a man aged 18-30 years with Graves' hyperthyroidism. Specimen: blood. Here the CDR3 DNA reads TGTGCCAGCAGTTTAAGGGACCGATCGGGCACCGGGGAGCTGTTTTTT. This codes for CASSLRDRSGTGELFF.